This entry lists 2 T cell receptor beta chains sequenced from one sample in a study of T cell repertoires in cytomegalovirus infection. TCRdb analysed the reads with MiXCR anew, one entry per CDR3 protein. The sample lists under 600,000 distinct CDR3 sequences, about 17% occurring once. The sequenced material came from CD8+ T cells from PBMCs. The receptor set was obtained from a human donor in good health (CMV status not recorded). Some clones in this sample may be carry-over from other donors' samples.

V and J are TRBV18 and TRBJ1-1; D uncertain. This CDR3 comprises 14 residues. Germline V gene sequence: CDR1 KGHSH, CDR2 LQKENI. The V end was cut by 0 bases, the J end by 1 base, with 6 bases between. CDR3 region: CASSPPVSNTEAFF. CDR3 sequence (DNA): TGTGCCAGCTCACCACCAGTTTCGAACACTGAAGCTTTCTTT. The full variable domain, its missing parts supplied by reference TRBV18 and TRBJ1-1, is NAGVMQNPRHLVRRRGQEARLRCSPMKGHSHVYWYRQLPEEGLKFMVYLQKENIIDESGMPKERFSAEFPKEGPSILRIQQVVRGDSAAYFCASSPPVSNTEAFFGQGTRLTVV.

The V gene is TRBV3-1, the J gene TRBJ2-5, with D possibly being TRBD2 (5 bases). V lost 3 bases and J lost 0, with 14 bases in between. The CDR3 sequence is 16 residues long. CDR1 LGHDT and CDR2 YNNKEL come from the germline V gene (reference sequence). Here the CDR3 DNA reads TGTGCCAGCAGCCAGGACCTTTTAGCGAACCAAGAGACCCAGTACTTC. This encodes CASSQDLLANQETQYF.